This T cell receptor (beta chain) was sequenced in a study of blood T cell repertoires in COVID-19. Per the study methods: Estimation of nucleated cell counts was performed using reference gene primer amplification. Sequencing used immunoSEQ multiplex PCR; TCRdb keeps in-frame clones, though not all of them. The V and J calls and clone size come from that table; D and trimming were worked out from the DNA. This sample has approximately 110,000 clones; 81% occur once, and the top ten carry over 35%. Germline CDR1 and CDR2: SGHRS and YFSETQ. The CDR3 is 16 amino acids. V gave up 4 bases and J gave up 3 bases, with 19 bases separating them.

This TCR was recovered from an elderly man with acute or convalescent COVID-19. The V and J genes are TRBV5-1 and TRBJ1-1, with D maybe TRBD1 (6 bases). Specimen: peripheral blood. CDR3 DNA sequence: TGCGCCAGCAGCCTGGACAGCCAGCAGGTATACACTGAAGCTTTCTTT. This sequence encodes CASSLDSQQVYTEAFF. The variable domain in full, completed from reference TRBV5-1 and TRBJ1-1, reads KAGVTQTPRYLIKTRGQQVTLSCSPISGHRSVSWYQQTPGQGLQFLFEYFSETQRNKGNFPGRFSGRQFSNSRSEMNVSTLELGDSALYLCASSLDSQQVYTEAFFGQGTRLTVV.